This is a list of T cell receptor beta chains from one sample in a study of shared T cell receptors in the human thymus. TCRdb's table, derived via immunoSEQ multiplex PCR, lists solely in-frame clones and lacks some. The table records 700,000 or so clones, roughly 85% of them present only once. The sample was also reused in another study, on human thymus T cells.

Sequenced: thymocytes. These receptor sequences come from a girl under three years old with a congenital heart defect. Each CDR3 is given with its conserved first and last residue. Fields, in order: clone size, J gene, CDR3 length, D gene, V gene, CDR3 DNA, CDR3 protein. The D gene is left open where the match is weak. Where a row states a size, it is once, few, many or the class of an expanded clone; other rows omit it.

>.|TRBJ2-7|15|TRBD1|TRBV18
TGTGCCAGCTCACCCTTGAAGGGGGCGGTCCACGAGCAGTACTTC
CASSPLKGAVHEQYF
>.|TRBJ2-1|16|TRBD1|TRBV28
TGTGCCAGCAGTTTAGACGGGACAGGGAATTACAATGAGCAGTTCTTC
CASSLDGTGNYNEQFF
>few|TRBJ1-1|15|.|TRBV19
TGTGCCAGTAGTATAGCGGGCCGGCCGCGGGCTGAAGCTTTCTTT
CASSIAGRPRAEAFF
>.|TRBJ2-7|12|.|TRBV27
TGTGCCAGCAGCTCTCAGGGTGTCGAGCAGTACTTC
CASSSQGVEQYF
>.|TRBJ1-4|18|TRBD1|TRBV6-1
TGTGCCAGCAGTGAAGCAAGACACACAGGGGTCCGAATTGAAAAACTGTTTTTT
CASSEARHTGVRIEKLFF
>once|TRBJ2-7|15|.|TRBV4-1
TGCGCCAGCGGAACAGGGAGCCACAGCTCCTACGAGCAGTACTTC
CASGTGSHSSYEQYF
>.|TRBJ1-1|14|TRBD1|TRBV6-5
TGTGCCAGCAGTTACAGACAGGGAGTCTTGGCGCCTTTCTTT
CASSYRQGVLAPFF
>.|TRBJ2-3|15|.|TRBV2
TGTGCCAGCAGTGAGAGTCTCCGCCCCCCAGATACGCAGTATTTT
CASSESLRPPDTQYF
>few|TRBJ2-7|19|TRBD1|TRBV7-6
TGTGCCAGCAGCCGGGGCGGGACAGGGGGCTTGAACCCGTTGGTCGAGCAGTACTTC
CASSRGGTGGLNPLVEQYF
>.|TRBJ1-6|17|TRBD1|TRBV27
TGTGCCAGCAGTTTACTCGACAGGGTATCCTATAATTCGCCCCTCCACTTT
CASSLLDRVSYNSPLHF
>.|TRBJ2-1|16|TRBD1|TRBV7-9
TGTGCCAGCAGCGAACACCCGGGACAGCGGAACAATGAGCAGTTCTTC
CASSEHPGQRNNEQFF